The present TCR beta chain was sequenced within a study of cytomegalovirus exposure and HLA in healthy donors. PCR used 60 Vbeta primers and 13 Jbeta primers. Here immunoSEQ multiplex PCR was the method, and the copy in TCRdb shows in-frame clones only, minus some. The sample records about 93,000 clones, 78% being singletons. The sample consisted of PBMCs. This receptor was identified in a woman in her forties in good health and CMV-seronegative.

DNA for the CDR3: TGTGCCAGCAGCTTTGGGAGAGAGCAGTACTTC. Residues: CASSFGREQYF. The J gene is TRBJ2-7, the V gene TRBV13, with D maybe TRBD2 (5 bases). Trimming removed 3 bases at V and 7 bases at J, with 7 bases between. Germline V gene data show CDR1 as PRHDT and CDR2 as FYEKMQ (reference sequence). CDR3 length equals 11 residues.